The source of this T cell receptor beta chain is a study of tumor-infiltrating lymphocytes in primary liver carcinoma. Study-wide context: The study included patients who were men and women aged 30 to 69 years. Study-level points and caveats: Overlap between tumor regions exceeded overlap of tumor with adjacent tissue or blood. With p = 0.039, the top-250-clone fraction in tumors significantly exceeded that in blood.

Researchers drew blood RNA from unsorted whole blood and extracted germline DNA as well. Treatment-naive at the time, the patients had chronic HBV infection. On this clonotype: What it binds is not known.

Germline CDR1 SGHAT, CDR2 FQNNGV. V was pared by 10 bases and J by 5 bases, with 21 bases between. The CDR3 is 15 residues long. Constant-region priming of approximately 0.55 ug total RNA yielded TCR beta cDNA. Slightly modified ARM-PCR served as the procedure for the TCR beta libraries. These libraries came from three rounds of nested multiplex PCR. In the first two PCR rounds, TRBV1-TRBV30 forward primers were paired with a C-beta reverse primer, and each round lasted roughly 9 cycles. Using its own MiXCR run on the multiplex PCR reads, TCRdb lists one record per CDR3 protein. This sample has 300,000 to 400,000 distinct CDR3 sequences, with around three fifths found just once.

This TCR came from a man in his forties with primary liver carcinoma and hepatitis B virus infection. This sequence joins TRBV11-2 and TRBJ2-1; weak D call: TRBD2 (6 bases). Sequenced: peripheral blood. CDR3 sequence: CANSLDSREDNEQFF. CDR3 nucleotides: TGTGCCAATAGCTTAGATAGCAGGGAGGACAATGAGCAGTTCTTC. Drawing the rest from reference TRBV11-2 and TRBJ2-1, the complete variable domain is EAGVAQSPRYKIIEKRQSVAFWCNPISGHATLYWYQQILGQGPKLLIQFQNNGVVDDSQLPKDRFSAERLKGVDSTLKIQPAKLEDSAVYLCANSLDSREDNEQFFGPGTRLTVL.